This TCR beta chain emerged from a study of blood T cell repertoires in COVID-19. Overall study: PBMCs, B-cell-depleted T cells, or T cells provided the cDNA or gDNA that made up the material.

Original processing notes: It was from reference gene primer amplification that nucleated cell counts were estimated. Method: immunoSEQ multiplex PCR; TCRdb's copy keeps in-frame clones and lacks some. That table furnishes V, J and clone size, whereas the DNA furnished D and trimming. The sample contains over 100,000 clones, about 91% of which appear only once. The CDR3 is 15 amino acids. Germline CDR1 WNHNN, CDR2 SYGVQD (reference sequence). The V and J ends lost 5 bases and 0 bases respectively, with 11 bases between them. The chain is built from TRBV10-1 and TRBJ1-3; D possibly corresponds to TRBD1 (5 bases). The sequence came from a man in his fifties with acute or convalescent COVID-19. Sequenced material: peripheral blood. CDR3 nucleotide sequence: TGCGCCAGCAGTCCAGGGATTAACTCTGGAAACACCATATATTTT. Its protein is CASSPGINSGNTIYF.